This TCR beta chain is from a study of response to subunit inactivated influenza vaccine. TCRdb passed the RT-PCR reads through MiXCR, listing each CDR3 protein once. The data show around 760,000 distinct CDR3 sequences, with over 11% seen just once and 6.5% to 8.5% held by the top ten. Germline CDR1 reads DFQATT; CDR2 reads SNEGSKA (reference sequence). This CDR3 has 18 residues. The ends lost 0 bases at V and 1 base at J; junction bases unmatched: 10. This receptor was taken from a man aged 50 or older who received an inactivated influenza vaccine. The chain has TRBV20-1 and TRBJ2-1; 9 bases map to TRBD2. Sequenced here: PBMCs from blood, sampled approximately 15 days before vaccination. CDR3 nucleotides: TGCAGTGCTAGAGATCTCGGCGGGGGGGAAAGGTCCTACAATGAGCAGTTCTTC. It yields the protein CSARDLGGGERSYNEQFF.